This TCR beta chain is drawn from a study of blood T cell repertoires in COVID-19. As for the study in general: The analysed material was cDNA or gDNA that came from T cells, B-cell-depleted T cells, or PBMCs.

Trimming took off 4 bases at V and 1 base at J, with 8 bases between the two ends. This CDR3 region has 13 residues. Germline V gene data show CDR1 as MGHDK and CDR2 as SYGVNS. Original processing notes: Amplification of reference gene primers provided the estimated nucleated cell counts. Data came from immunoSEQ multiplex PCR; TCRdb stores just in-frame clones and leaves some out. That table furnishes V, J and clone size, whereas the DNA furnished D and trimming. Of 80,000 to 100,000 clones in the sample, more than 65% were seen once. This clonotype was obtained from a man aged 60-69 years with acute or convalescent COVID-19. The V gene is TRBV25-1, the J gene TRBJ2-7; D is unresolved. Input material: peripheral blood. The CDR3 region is CASSVAGSYEQYF. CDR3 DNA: TGTGCCAGCAGTGTCGCAGGTTCCTACGAGCAGTACTTC.